The clone carrying this T cell receptor beta chain showed up just once. Antigen specificity is unknown. Generated by immunoSEQ multiplex PCR, the TCRdb table keeps only in-frame clones and is missing some. The sample includes 30,000 or so clones, under 85% of them seen just once. The data were obtained in a study of STAT5B mutations in CD4+ large granular lymphocyte leukemia. Points from the study as a whole: Top patient clones used TRBV06 genes more often: 8/27 versus 2/35 in controls.

Trimming took 6 bases from V and 5 from J; bases not matched to a gene: 6. CDR1 and CDR2 from the germline V gene are MNHEY and SMNVEV (reference sequence). The CDR3 consists of 15 residues. The rearrangement joins TRBV27 to TRBJ2-2, with 10 bases lining up with TRBD2. This clonotype originated in a human donor in good health. Sequenced: CD4+ T cells from blood buffy coats. CDR3 amino acids: CASSFLAGATGELFF. For the CDR3, the DNA is TGTGCCAGCAGCTTTCTAGCGGGAGCTACCGGGGAGCTGTTTTTT.